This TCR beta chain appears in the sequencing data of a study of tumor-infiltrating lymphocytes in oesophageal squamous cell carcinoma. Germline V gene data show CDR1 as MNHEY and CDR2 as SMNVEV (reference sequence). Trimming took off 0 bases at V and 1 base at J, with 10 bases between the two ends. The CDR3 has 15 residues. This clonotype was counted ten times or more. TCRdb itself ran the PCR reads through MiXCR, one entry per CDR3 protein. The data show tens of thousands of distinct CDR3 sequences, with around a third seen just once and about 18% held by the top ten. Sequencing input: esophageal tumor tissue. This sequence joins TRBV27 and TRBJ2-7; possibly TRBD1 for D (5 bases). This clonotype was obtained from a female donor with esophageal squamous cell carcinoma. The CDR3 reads CASSLSVQGSYEQYF. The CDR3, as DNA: TGTGCCAGCAGTTTATCGGTCCAGGGATCCTACGAGCAGTACTTC.